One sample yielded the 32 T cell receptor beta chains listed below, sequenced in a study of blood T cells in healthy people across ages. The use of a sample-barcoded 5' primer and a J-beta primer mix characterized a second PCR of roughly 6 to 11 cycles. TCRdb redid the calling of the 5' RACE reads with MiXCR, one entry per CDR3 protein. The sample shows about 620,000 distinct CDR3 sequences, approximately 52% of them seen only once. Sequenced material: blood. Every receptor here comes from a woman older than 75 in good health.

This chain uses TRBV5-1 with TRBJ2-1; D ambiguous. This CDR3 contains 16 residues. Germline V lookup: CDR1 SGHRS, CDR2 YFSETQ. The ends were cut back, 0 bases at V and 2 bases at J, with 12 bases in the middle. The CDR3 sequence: CASSLEARSTYNEQFF. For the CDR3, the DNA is TGCGCCAGCAGCTTGGAAGCCAGGTCGACCTACAATGAGCAGTTCTTC.

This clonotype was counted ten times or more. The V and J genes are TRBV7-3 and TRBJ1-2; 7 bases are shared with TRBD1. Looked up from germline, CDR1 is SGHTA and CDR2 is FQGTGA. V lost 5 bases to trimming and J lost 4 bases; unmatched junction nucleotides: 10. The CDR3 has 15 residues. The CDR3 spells CASSPSGQVGYGYTF. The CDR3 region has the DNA TGTGCCAGCAGCCCCTCCGGACAGGTTGGCTATGGCTACACCTTC.

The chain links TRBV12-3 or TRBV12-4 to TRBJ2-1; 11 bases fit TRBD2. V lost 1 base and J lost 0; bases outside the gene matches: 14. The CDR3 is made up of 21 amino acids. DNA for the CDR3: TGTGCCAGCAGTTTAGTTCTCAGTCCTAGCGGGGGGCTAATCTCCTACAATGAGCAGTTCTTC. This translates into CASSLVLSPSGGLISYNEQFF.

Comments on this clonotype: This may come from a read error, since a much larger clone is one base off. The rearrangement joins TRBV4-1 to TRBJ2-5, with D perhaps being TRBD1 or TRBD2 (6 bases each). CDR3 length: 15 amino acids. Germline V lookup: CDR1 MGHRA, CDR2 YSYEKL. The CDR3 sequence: CAGSQLKGGQETQYF. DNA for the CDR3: TGCGCCGGCAGCCAACTTAAGGGGGGACAAGAGACCCAGTACTTC.

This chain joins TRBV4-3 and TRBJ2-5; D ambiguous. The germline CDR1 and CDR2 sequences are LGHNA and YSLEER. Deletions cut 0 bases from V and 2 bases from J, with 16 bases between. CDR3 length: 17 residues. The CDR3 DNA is TGCGCCAGCAGCCAAGATAGTGGGGTCGGATTTCAAGAGACCCAGTACTTC. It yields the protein CASSQDSGVGFQETQYF.

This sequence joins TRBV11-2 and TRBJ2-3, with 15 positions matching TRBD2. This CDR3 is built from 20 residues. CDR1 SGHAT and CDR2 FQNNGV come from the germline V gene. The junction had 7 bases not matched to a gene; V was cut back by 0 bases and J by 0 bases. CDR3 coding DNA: TGTGCCAGCAGCTTAGATCCGGGACTAGCGGGGGGAGCTAGCACAGATACGCAGTATTTT. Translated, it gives CASSLDPGLAGGASTDTQYF. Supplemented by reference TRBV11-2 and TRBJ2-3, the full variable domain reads EAGVAQSPRYKIIEKRQSVAFWCNPISGHATLYWYQQILGQGPKLLIQFQNNGVVDDSQLPKDRFSAERLKGVDSTLKIQPAKLEDSAVYLCASSLDPGLAGGASTDTQYFGPGTRLTVL.

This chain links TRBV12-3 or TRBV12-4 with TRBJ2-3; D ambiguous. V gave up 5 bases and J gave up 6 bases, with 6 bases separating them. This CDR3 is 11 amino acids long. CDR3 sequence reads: CASSTFDTQYF. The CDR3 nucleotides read TGTGCCAGCAGTACTTTTGATACGCAGTATTTT.

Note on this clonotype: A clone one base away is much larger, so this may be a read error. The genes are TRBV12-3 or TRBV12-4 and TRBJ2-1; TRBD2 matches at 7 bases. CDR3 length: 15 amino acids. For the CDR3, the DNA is TGTACCAGCAGTTCCCTCGGCGGGGGCTACAATGAGCAGTTCTTC. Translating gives CTSSSLGGGYNEQFF.

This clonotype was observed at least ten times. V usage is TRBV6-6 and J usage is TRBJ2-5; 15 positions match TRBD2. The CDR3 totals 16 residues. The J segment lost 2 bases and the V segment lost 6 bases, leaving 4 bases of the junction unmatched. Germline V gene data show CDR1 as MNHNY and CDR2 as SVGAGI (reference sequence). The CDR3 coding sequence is TGTGCCAGCAGCCAAGGACTAGCGGGGGGGCAAGAGACCCAGTACTTC. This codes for CASSQGLAGGQETQYF.

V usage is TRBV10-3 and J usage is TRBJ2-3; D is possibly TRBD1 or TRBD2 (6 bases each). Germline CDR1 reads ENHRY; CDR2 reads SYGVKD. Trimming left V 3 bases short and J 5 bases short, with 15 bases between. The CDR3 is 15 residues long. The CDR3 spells CAISDRTGTEDTQYF. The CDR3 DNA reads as TGTGCCATCAGTGATAGAACAGGGACTGAAGATACGCAGTATTTT.

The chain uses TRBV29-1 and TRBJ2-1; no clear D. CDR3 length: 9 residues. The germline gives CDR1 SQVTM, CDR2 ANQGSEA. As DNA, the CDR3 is TGCGCGCAGTACAATGAGCAGTTCTTC. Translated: CAQYNEQFF.

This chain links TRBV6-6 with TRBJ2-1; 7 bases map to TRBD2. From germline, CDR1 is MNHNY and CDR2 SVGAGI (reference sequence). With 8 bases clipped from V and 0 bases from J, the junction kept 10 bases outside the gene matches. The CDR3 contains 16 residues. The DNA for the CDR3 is TGTGCCAGCGGGGGGGTGCGGGCGAGCTCCTACAATGAGCAGTTCTTC. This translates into CASGGVRASSYNEQFF.

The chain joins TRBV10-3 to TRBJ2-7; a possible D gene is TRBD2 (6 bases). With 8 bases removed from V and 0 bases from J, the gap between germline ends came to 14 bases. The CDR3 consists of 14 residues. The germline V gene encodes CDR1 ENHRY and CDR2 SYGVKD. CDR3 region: CAIGPDGGSYEQYF. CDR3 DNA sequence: TGTGCCATCGGGCCGGACGGGGGCTCCTACGAGCAGTACTTC.

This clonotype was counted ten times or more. CDR3 amino acids: CASKMGQEPYEQYF. For the CDR3, the DNA is TGTGCCAGCAAAATGGGACAGGAGCCCTACGAGCAGTACTTC. The V and J genes are TRBV6-1 and TRBJ2-7, with 8 bases that match TRBD1. The trim removed 7 bases at V and 2 bases at J, leaving 7 bases unmatched. The CDR3 sequence is 14 residues long. Germline values: CDR1 MNHNS, CDR2 SASEGT.

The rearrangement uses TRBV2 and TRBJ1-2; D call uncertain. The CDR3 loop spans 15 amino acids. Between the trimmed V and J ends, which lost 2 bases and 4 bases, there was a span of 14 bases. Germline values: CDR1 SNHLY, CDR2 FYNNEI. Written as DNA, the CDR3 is TGTGCCAGCAGTGAAAGAGGGCAGAACTTCTATGGCTACACCTTC. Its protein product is CASSERGQNFYGYTF.

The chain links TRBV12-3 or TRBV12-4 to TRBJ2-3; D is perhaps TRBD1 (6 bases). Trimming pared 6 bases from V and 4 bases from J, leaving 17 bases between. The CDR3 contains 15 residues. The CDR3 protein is CASSPGRGGADTQYF. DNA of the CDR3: TGTGCCAGCAGCCCGGGAAGAGGGGGAGCAGATACGCAGTATTTT.

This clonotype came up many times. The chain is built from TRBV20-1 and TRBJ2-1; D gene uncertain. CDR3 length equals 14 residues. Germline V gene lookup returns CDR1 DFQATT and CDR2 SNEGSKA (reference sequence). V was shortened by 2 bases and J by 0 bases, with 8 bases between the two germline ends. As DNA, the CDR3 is TGCAGTGCTAGAAGTATCAGCTCCTACAATGAGCAGTTCTTC. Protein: CSARSISSYNEQFF.

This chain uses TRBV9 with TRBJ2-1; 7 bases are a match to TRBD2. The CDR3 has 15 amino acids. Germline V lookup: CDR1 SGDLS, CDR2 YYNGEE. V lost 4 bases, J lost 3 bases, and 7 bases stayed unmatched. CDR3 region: CASSTSGDLYNEQFF. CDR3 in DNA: TGTGCCAGCAGCACCAGCGGGGACCTCTACAATGAGCAGTTCTTC.

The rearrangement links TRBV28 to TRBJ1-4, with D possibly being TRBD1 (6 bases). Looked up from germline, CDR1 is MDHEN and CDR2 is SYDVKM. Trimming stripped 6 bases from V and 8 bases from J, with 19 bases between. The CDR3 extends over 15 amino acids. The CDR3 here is CASRTDHREVEKLFF. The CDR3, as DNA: TGTGCCAGCAGAACCGACCACAGGGAGGTAGAAAAACTGTTTTTT.

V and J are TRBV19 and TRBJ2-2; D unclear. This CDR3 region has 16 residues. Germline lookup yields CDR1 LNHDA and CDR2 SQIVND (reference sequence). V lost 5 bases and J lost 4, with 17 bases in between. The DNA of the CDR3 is TGTGCCAGTAGTCCCCTCGTGGGATTCGGCACCGGGGAGCTGTTTTTT. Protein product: CASSPLVGFGTGELFF.

CDR3 sequence reads: CASSPPVASGTQYF. The CDR3 coding sequence is TGCGCCAGCAGCCCCCCAGTCGCGTCGGGGACCCAGTACTTC. This rearrangement joins TRBV4-1 to TRBJ2-5; no clear D. V was cut by 4 bases and J by 7 bases, with 16 bases left in between. Germline CDR1 is MGHRA and CDR2 is YSYEKL. The CDR3 consists of 14 residues.

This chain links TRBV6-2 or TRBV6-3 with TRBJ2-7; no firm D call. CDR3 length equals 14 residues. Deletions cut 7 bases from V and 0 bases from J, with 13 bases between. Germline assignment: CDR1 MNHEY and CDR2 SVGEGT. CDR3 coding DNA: TGTGCCAGCACTACACACCGGAGCTCCTACGAGCAGTACTTC. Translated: CASTTHRSSYEQYF.

This chain's CDR3 is CASSTGVGGYTF. CDR3 nucleotides: TGTGCCAGCAGCACGGGAGTGGGAGGCTACACCTTC. V usage is TRBV7-6 and J usage is TRBJ1-2; D is unclear. The CDR3 extends over 12 amino acids. V lost 5 bases and J lost 8, with 12 bases in between. Germline-derived CDR1 and CDR2 are SGHVS and FNYEAQ.

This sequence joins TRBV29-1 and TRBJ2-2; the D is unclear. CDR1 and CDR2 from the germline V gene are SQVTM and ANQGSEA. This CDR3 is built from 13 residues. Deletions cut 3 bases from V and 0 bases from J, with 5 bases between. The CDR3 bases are TGCAGCGTTGACCCGTCGAACACCGGGGAGCTGTTTTTT. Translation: CSVDPSNTGELFF.

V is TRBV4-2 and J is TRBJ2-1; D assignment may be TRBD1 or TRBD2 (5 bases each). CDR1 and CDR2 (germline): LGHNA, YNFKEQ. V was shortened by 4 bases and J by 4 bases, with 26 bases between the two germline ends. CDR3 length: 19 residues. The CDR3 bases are TGTGCCAGCAGCCGCCAGCCTGTCGGTCGAGGGGCCAGTTACAATGAGCAGTTCTTC. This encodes CASSRQPVGRGASYNEQFF.

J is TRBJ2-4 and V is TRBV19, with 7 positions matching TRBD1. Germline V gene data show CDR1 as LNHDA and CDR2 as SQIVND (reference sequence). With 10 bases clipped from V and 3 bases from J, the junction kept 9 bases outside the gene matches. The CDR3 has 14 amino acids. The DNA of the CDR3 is TGTGCCACCGGGGACAGTTGGGACAAAAACATTCAGTACTTC. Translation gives CATGDSWDKNIQYF. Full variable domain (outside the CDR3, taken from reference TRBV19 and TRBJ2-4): DGGITQSPKYLFRKEGQNVTLSCEQNLNHDAMYWYRQDPGQGLRLIYYSQIVNDFQKGDIAEGYSVSREKKESFPLTVTSAQKNPTAFYLCATGDSWDKNIQYFGAGTRLSVL.

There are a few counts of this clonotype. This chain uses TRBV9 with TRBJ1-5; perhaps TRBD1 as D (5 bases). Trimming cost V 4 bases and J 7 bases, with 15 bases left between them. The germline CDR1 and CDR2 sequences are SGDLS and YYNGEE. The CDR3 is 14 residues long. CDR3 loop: CASSPSPGGQPQHF. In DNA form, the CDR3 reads TGTGCCAGCAGCCCCTCCCCGGGGGGGCAGCCCCAGCATTTT.

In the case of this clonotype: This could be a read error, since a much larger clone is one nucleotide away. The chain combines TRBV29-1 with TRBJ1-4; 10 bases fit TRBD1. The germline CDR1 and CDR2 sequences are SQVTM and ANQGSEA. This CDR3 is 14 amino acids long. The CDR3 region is CSGGRGTGDEKPFF. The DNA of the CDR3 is TGCAGCGGAGGTCGGGGGACAGGGGACGAAAAACCGTTTTTT.

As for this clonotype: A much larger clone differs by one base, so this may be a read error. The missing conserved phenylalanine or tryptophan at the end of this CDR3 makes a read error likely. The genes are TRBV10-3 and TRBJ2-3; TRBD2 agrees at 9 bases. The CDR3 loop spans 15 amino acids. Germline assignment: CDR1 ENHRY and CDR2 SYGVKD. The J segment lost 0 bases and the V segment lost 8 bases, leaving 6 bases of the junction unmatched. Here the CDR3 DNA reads TGTGCCATCGGAATAGCGGGGGCGAGCACAGATACGCAGTATGTT. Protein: CAIGIAGASTDTQYV.

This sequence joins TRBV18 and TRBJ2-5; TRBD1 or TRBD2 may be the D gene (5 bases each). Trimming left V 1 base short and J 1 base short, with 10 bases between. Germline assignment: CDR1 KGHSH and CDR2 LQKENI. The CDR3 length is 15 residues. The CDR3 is CASSPRTGPQETQYF. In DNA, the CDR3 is TGTGCCAGCTCACCACGTACGGGACCCCAAGAGACCCAGTACTTC.

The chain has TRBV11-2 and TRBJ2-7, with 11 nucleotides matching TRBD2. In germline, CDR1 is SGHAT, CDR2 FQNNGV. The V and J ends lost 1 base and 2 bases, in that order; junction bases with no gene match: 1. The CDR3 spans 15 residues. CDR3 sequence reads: CASSLVTSGTYEQYF. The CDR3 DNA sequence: TGTGCCAGCAGCTTAGTGACTAGCGGGACCTACGAGCAGTACTTC.

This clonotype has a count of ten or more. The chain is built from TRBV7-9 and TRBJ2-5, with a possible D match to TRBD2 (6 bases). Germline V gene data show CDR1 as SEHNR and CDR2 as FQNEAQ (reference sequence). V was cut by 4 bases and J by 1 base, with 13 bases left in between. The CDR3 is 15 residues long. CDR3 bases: TGTGCCAGCAGCTCTGTCCGGGACTTCCAAGAGACCCAGTACTTC. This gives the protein CASSSVRDFQETQYF.